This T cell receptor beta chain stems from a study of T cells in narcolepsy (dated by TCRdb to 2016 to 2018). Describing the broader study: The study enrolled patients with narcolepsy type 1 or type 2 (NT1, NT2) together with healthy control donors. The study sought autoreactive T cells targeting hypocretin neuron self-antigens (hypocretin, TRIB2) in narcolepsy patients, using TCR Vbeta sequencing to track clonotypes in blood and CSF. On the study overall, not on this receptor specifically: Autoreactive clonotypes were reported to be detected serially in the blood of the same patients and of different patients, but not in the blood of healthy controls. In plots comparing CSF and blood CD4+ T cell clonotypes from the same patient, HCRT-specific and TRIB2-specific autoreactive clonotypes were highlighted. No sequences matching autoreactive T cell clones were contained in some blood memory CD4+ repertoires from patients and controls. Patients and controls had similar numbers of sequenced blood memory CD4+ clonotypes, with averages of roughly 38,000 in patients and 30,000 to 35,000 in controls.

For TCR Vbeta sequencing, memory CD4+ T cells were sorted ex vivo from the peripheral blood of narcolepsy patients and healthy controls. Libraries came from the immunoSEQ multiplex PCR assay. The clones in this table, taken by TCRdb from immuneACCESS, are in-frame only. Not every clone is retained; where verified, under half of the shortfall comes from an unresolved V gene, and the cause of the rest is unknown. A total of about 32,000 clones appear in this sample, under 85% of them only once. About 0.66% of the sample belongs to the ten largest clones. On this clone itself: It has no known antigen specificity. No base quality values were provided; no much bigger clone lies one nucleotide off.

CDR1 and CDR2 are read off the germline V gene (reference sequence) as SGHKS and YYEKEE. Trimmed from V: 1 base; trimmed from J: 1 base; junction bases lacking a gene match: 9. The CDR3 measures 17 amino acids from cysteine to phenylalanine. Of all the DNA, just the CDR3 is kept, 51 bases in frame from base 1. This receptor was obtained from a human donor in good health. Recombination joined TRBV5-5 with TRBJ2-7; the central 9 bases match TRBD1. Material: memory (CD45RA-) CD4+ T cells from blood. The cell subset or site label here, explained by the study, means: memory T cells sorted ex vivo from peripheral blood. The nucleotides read TGTGCCAGCAGCTTGTTGAGACAGGGGGGTTTGTCCTACGAGCAGTACTTC. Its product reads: CASSLLRQGGLSYEQYF. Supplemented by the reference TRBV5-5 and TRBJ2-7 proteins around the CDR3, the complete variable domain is DAGVTQSPTHLIKTRGQQVTLRCSPISGHKSVSWYQQVLGQGPQFIFQYYEKEERGRGNFPDRFSARQFPNYSSELNVNALLLGDSALYLCASSLLRQGGLSYEQYFGPGTRLTVT.